What follows are 2 T cell receptor beta chains derived from one specimen sequenced in a study of immune heterogeneity within non-small cell lung tumors. Amplification of TCR beta CDR3 was performed by multiplex PCR with 32 V and 13 J primers. TCRdb itself ran the multiplex PCR reads through MiXCR, one entry per CDR3 protein. Among 4,000 to 5,000 distinct CDR3 sequences, more than 25% were seen once, and the ten largest hold less than 25%. Template material comprised bulk tumor genomic DNA at 550 to 650 ng per sample. In surgery, several biopsies were collected from each primary tumor at widely spaced sites. Newly diagnosed with untreated non-small cell lung cancer, the patients underwent curative surgery. Sequenced sample: lung tumor tissue. These receptors were collected from a woman in her 50s with non-small cell lung cancer.

This chain connects TRBV28 to TRBJ2-7; 10 bases line up with TRBD2. The V segment lost 7 bases and the J segment 3 bases; nucleotides outside the gene matches: 6. Germline V gene sequence: CDR1 MDHEN, CDR2 SYDVKM. This CDR3 is built from 14 residues. CDR3 nucleotides: TGTGCCAGCACTACCAGCGGGAGGGACTACGAGCAGTACTTC. It specifies CASTTSGRDYEQYF.

Only a few counts were recorded for this clonotype. The rearrangement links TRBV7-3 to TRBJ2-5; D gene unclear. CDR3 length equals 16 residues. Between the trimmed V and J ends, which lost 2 bases and 1 base, there was a span of 14 bases. Per the germline V gene, CDR1 is SGHTA and CDR2 is FQGTGA. In DNA form, the CDR3 reads TGTGCCAGCAGCTTATCCCCTTTCGGCAGCCAAGAGACCCAGTACTTC. Protein: CASSLSPFGSQETQYF. Complete variable domain (other parts from reference TRBV7-3 and TRBJ2-5): GAGVSQTPSNKVTEKGKYVELRCDPISGHTALYWYRQSLGQGPEFLIYFQGTGAADDSGLPNDRFFAVRPEGSVSTLKIQRTERGDSAVYLCASSLSPFGSQETQYFGPGTRLLVL.